Below are 14 T cell receptor beta chains sequenced from a single sample in a study of Tregs in tolerant kidney transplant recipients. The protocol was immunoSEQ multiplex PCR, while the TCRdb copy is restricted to in-frame clones and leaves out a portion. The top ten hold roughly 0.34% of the sample, which has roughly 40,000 clones, around 95% seen once. What these receptors recognize is not known. The sequenced sample was Tregs from blood cultured with allogeneic cells. Receptors originate from a human donor in good health.

This rearrangement joins TRBV29-1 to TRBJ2-7, with D unresolved. CDR1 is SQVTM, CDR2 ANQGSEA, per germline. This CDR3 contains 11 residues. The V and J ends lost 5 bases and 2 bases respectively, with 7 bases between them. Here the CDR3 DNA reads TGCAGCGTTCAAAAGGCCTACGAGCAGTACTTC. Translation: CSVQKAYEQYF.

The gene calls are TRBV19 and TRBJ1-1, with 11 positions matching TRBD1. Trimming removed 6 bases from V and 1 base from J; junction bases left unmatched: 4. Germline values: CDR1 LNHDA, CDR2 SQIVND (reference sequence). This CDR3 contains 15 residues. In DNA, the CDR3 is TGTGCCAGTAGGGGGACAGGGGGTTGGAACACTGAAGCTTTCTTT. Translating gives CASRGTGGWNTEAFF.

The chain uses TRBV6-5 and TRBJ2-7, with 13 nucleotides matching TRBD2. Trimming removed 6 bases from V and 3 bases from J; junction bases left unmatched: 5. From germline, CDR1 is MNHEY and CDR2 SVGAGI. The CDR3 has 15 residues. The CDR3 coding sequence is TGTGCCAGCAGACAGGGACTAGCGGGGAACTACGAGCAGTACTTC. Protein sequence: CASRQGLAGNYEQYF.

This sequence joins TRBV30 and TRBJ2-1; 8 bases agree with TRBD2. With 6 bases clipped from V and 5 bases from J, the junction kept 12 bases outside the gene matches. Germline values: CDR1 GTSNPN, CDR2 SVGIG (reference sequence). The CDR3 spans 15 residues. The CDR3, as DNA: TGTGCCTGTGCGGGGGGACTAGGGCGCAACAATGAGCAGTTCTTC. It codes for CACAGGLGRNNEQFF.

This chain connects TRBV6-1 to TRBJ2-7; no firm D call. Germline V gene data show CDR1 as MNHNS and CDR2 as SASEGT. The CDR3 has 14 amino acids. Trimming left V 1 base short and J 0 bases short, with 7 bases between. CDR3 residues: CASSEVGSSYEQYF. The DNA for the CDR3 is TGTGCCAGCAGTGAAGTGGGCAGCTCCTACGAGCAGTACTTC.

CDR3 protein: CASSLVRPENTEAFF. The CDR3 DNA sequence: TGCGCCAGCAGCTTGGTTAGACCAGAGAACACTGAAGCTTTCTTT. The chain links TRBV5-1 to TRBJ1-1, with D uncertain. V lost 0 bases, J lost 1 base, and 10 bases lay in between. This CDR3 is 15 amino acids long. Germline V lookup: CDR1 SGHRS, CDR2 YFSETQ.

V gene TRBV2 combines with J gene TRBJ1-1; D is unclear. This CDR3 comprises 13 residues. The ends were cut back, 7 bases at V and 0 bases at J, with 9 bases in the middle. Germline CDR1 SNHLY, CDR2 FYNNEI. CDR3 region: CASTDQLNTEAFF. CDR3 in DNA: TGTGCCAGCACCGACCAGTTGAACACTGAAGCTTTCTTT.

The genes are TRBV25-1 and TRBJ1-2; possible D gene TRBD1, 6 bases. The V end lost 6 bases, the J end lost 4 bases, and 9 bases lay between the germline ends. This CDR3 region has 12 residues. Germline-derived CDR1 and CDR2 are MGHDK and SYGVNS. For the CDR3, the DNA is TGTGCCAGCAGAAAACAGGGCTATGGCTACACCTTC. It is translated as CASRKQGYGYTF.

The V and J genes are TRBV14 and TRBJ1-2; perhaps TRBD1 as D (6 bases). The CDR3 spans 13 residues. V gave up 2 bases and J gave up 8 bases, with 12 bases separating them. The V gene's germline CDR1 is SGHDN and CDR2 FVKESK. The CDR3 coding sequence is TGTGCCAGCAGCCAACGGCCAGGGACAGGCTACACCTTC. Translated, it gives CASSQRPGTGYTF.

The gene calls are TRBV7-9 and TRBJ2-2; D may be TRBD1 (6 bases). In germline, CDR1 is SEHNR, CDR2 FQNEAQ (reference sequence). There are 16 residues in the CDR3. V lost 5 bases, J lost 5 bases, and 18 bases lay in between. CDR3: CASSHSGNRVTGELFF. CDR3 sequence (DNA): TGTGCCAGCAGCCATTCAGGGAACAGGGTTACCGGGGAGCTGTTTTTT.

The CDR3 sequence: CASSYLGGFSYEQYF. CDR3 DNA sequence: TGTGCCAGCAGTTACTTAGGGGGCTTTTCCTACGAGCAGTACTTC. This sequence joins TRBV6-5 and TRBJ2-7; TRBD1 aligns across 7 bases. Germline V gene data show CDR1 as MNHEY and CDR2 as SVGAGI. CDR3 length equals 15 residues. The V segment lost 1 base and the J segment 1 base; nucleotides outside the gene matches: 4.

This chain links TRBV7-8 with TRBJ2-7; TRBD1 agrees at 7 bases. The CDR3 is 14 amino acids. Germline loops: CDR1 SGHVS, CDR2 FQNEAQ. Unmatched junction bases numbered 5, after V lost 3 bases and J lost 3 bases. The CDR3 sequence: CASSFRQGSYEQYF. Here the CDR3 DNA reads TGTGCCAGCAGCTTCCGACAGGGAAGCTACGAGCAGTACTTC.

This clone was counted once. V gene TRBV5-1 combines with J gene TRBJ2-1, with 7 bases fitting TRBD2. This CDR3 region has 16 residues. V lost 1 base to trimming and J lost 3 bases; unmatched junction nucleotides: 7. Germline CDR1 is SGHRS and CDR2 is YFSETQ. The DNA for the CDR3 is TGCGCCAGCAGCTTGACCGGGACTACTCTCTACAATGAGCAGTTCTTC. This codes for CASSLTGTTLYNEQFF.

The chain joins TRBV27 to TRBJ2-3; D is undetermined. The CDR3 sequence is 12 residues long. Looked up from germline, CDR1 is MNHEY and CDR2 is SMNVEV (reference sequence). Trimming removed 5 bases at V and 6 bases at J, with 9 bases between. In DNA, the CDR3 is TGTGCCAGCAGTATAATAGGGGATACGCAGTATTTT. As protein: CASSIIGDTQYF.